The 28 T cell receptor beta chains listed next were all sequenced from one sample in a study of blood T cells in healthy people across ages. A J-beta primer mix and a sample-barcoded 5' primer were used in a second PCR of about 7 to 11 cycles. MiXCR was run by TCRdb on the 5' RACE reads, yielding one entry per CDR3 protein. Of 1,800,000 or so distinct CDR3 sequences listed, around 40% were seen once; the top ten hold more than 20%. The sample was blood. These receptor sequences come from a human donor in good health.

The rearrangement uses TRBV10-3 and TRBJ2-2; weak D call: TRBD2 (7 bases). With 10 bases removed from V and 1 base from J, the gap between germline ends came to 13 bases. The length of the CDR3 is 14 residues. Germline V CDR1 and CDR2: ENHRY, SYGVKD. The CDR3 sequence: CASHREGNTGELFF. The CDR3 nucleotides are TGTGCCAGCCACAGGGAGGGGAACACCGGGGAGCTGTTTTTT.

CDR3 in DNA: TGTGCCAGCAGCCGCGCCGGCGGGGGGACTGGCTACACCTTC. Protein product: CASSRAGGGTGYTF. The rearrangement joins TRBV9 to TRBJ1-2; tentative D call: TRBD1 (5 bases). CDR3 length: 14 residues. V was trimmed by 4 bases and J by 7 bases, leaving 17 bases between them. The V gene's germline CDR1 is SGDLS and CDR2 YYNGEE. Looking up the rest from reference TRBV9 and TRBJ1-2 gives the full variable domain: DSGVTQTPKHLITATGQRVTLRCSPRSGDLSVYWYQQSLDQGLQFLIQYYNGEERAKGNILERFSAQQFPDLHSELNLSSLELGDSALYFCASSRAGGGTGYTFGSGTRLTVV.

The genes are TRBV12-3 or TRBV12-4 and TRBJ2-4; TRBD1 matches 9 bases. With V trimmed by 5 bases and J by 8 bases, 7 bases remained unmatched. The CDR3 has 14 amino acids. The CDR3 nucleotides read TGTGCCAGCAGTATACGGACAGGGGATCACATTCAGTACTTC. Translation gives CASSIRTGDHIQYF.

The chain is built from TRBV12-3 or TRBV12-4 and TRBJ1-1, with D possibly being TRBD1 (6 bases). The V end was cut by 2 bases, the J end by 6 bases, with 13 bases between. This CDR3 has 14 amino acids. CDR3 amino acids: CASSLQQGGAEAFF. The DNA of the CDR3 is TGTGCCAGCAGTTTACAACAGGGAGGGGCTGAAGCTTTCTTT.

This clonotype was observed at least ten times. This rearrangement joins TRBV7-3 to TRBJ2-6; tentatively, D is TRBD1 or TRBD2 (6 bases each). CDR3 length: 16 amino acids. The germline gives CDR1 SGHTA, CDR2 FQGTGA. Trimming pared 1 base from V and 2 bases from J, leaving 9 bases between. This CDR3 is CASSLRGAAGANVLTF. As DNA, the CDR3 is TGTGCCAGCAGCTTAAGGGGGGCTGCTGGGGCCAACGTCCTGACTTTC.

Remarks on this clonotype: It is likely a read error, because the conserved phenylalanine at the end of the CDR3 is missing. The CDR3 nucleotides are TGTACCAGCAGTTGGTCCGTGGACATTCAGTACTCC. Protein sequence: CTSSWSVDIQYS. The V and J genes are TRBV6-5 and TRBJ2-4, with D uncertain. The germline V gene encodes CDR1 MNHEY and CDR2 SVGAGI. This CDR3 region has 12 residues.

This clonotype was seen only a few times. V is TRBV4-1 and J is TRBJ1-1; D is uncertain. The CDR3 spans 16 residues. V was cut by 2 bases and J by 0 bases, with 13 bases left in between. Germline V gene lookup returns CDR1 MGHRA and CDR2 YSYEKL. In DNA form, the CDR3 reads TGCGCCAGCAGCCAAAATACGCATTCCATGAACACTGAAGCTTTCTTT. It is translated as CASSQNTHSMNTEAFF.

This clonotype showed up many times. The chain couples TRBV5-1 to TRBJ1-4, with 9 bases identical to TRBD1. Germline loops: CDR1 SGHRS, CDR2 YFSETQ. CDR3 size: 14 residues. V lost 5 bases, J lost 5 bases, and 4 bases stayed unmatched. The CDR3 region is CASSSGTGNEKLFF. The CDR3 DNA reads TGCGCCAGCAGTTCCGGGACAGGGAATGAAAAACTGTTTTTT. The variable domain in full, completed from reference TRBV5-1 and TRBJ1-4, reads KAGVTQTPRYLIKTRGQQVTLSCSPISGHRSVSWYQQTPGQGLQFLFEYFSETQRNKGNFPGRFSGRQFSNSRSEMNVSTLELGDSALYLCASSSGTGNEKLFFGSGTQLSVL.

The J gene is TRBJ2-2, the V gene TRBV7-2; 9 nucleotides agree with TRBD2. After removal of 1 base from V and 5 bases from J, the junction contained 8 bases not matched to a gene. Germline lookup yields CDR1 SGHTA and CDR2 FQGNSA. The CDR3 runs 17 residues. DNA for the CDR3: TGTGCCAGCAGCTTAGGGCGACTAGCGGAGCGGACCGGGGAGCTGTTTTTT. Its protein is CASSLGRLAERTGELFF. The entire variable domain, with the rest obtained from reference TRBV7-2 and TRBJ2-2, is as follows: GAGVSQSPSNKVTEKGKDVELRCDPISGHTALYWYRQSLGQGLEFLIYFQGNSAPDKSGLPSDRFSAERTGGSVSTLTIQRTQQEDSAVYLCASSLGRLAERTGELFFGEGSRLTVL.

Only one count was recorded for this clonotype. The chain couples TRBV24-1 to TRBJ2-6, with D perhaps TRBD1 (6 bases). The germline V gene encodes CDR1 KGHDR and CDR2 SFDVKD. The CDR3 runs 17 residues. The ends were cut back, 6 bases at V and 2 bases at J, with 16 bases in the middle. The CDR3 protein is CATSISGVGPGANVLTF. CDR3 nucleotides: TGTGCCACCAGTATTTCAGGGGTCGGCCCTGGGGCCAACGTCCTGACTTTC.

The chain employs TRBV7-2 and TRBJ2-7; TRBD1 is a possible D gene (6 bases). CDR1 and CDR2 from the germline V gene are SGHTA and FQGNSA. V was pared by 1 base and J by 4 bases, with 14 bases between. This CDR3 has 15 amino acids. The CDR3 protein is CASSLEDRPRYEQYF. The CDR3 bases are TGTGCCAGCAGCTTAGAGGACAGACCAAGATACGAGCAGTACTTC.

The V gene is TRBV6-6, the J gene TRBJ1-2, with D possibly matching TRBD1 (5 bases). The CDR3 runs to 14 residues. V was pared by 7 bases and J by 3 bases, with 15 bases between. Germline assignment: CDR1 MNHNY and CDR2 SVGAGI (reference sequence). CDR3 sequence: CASTSSGTDYGYTF. The DNA of the CDR3 is TGTGCCAGCACCTCCTCCGGGACGGACTATGGCTACACCTTC.

The gene calls are TRBV29-1 and TRBJ1-1; 9 nucleotides line up with TRBD1. With V trimmed by 7 bases and J by 1 base, 4 bases remained unmatched. This CDR3 is built from 13 residues. Germline V CDR1 and CDR2: SQVTM, ANQGSEA. CDR3 in amino acids: CSAGQGRNTEAFF. The CDR3 coding sequence is TGCAGCGCCGGACAGGGGAGGAACACTGAAGCTTTCTTT.

This chain joins TRBV18 and TRBJ1-5; D remains unclear. V was shortened by 2 bases and J by 4 bases, with 12 bases between the two germline ends. The V gene's germline CDR1 is KGHSH and CDR2 LQKENI. The CDR3 is 15 residues long. The CDR3 is CASSPSASGNQPQHF. The CDR3 DNA sequence: TGTGCCAGCTCACCATCAGCCTCGGGGAATCAGCCCCAGCATTTT. The whole variable domain, filled in from reference TRBV18 and TRBJ1-5, reads NAGVMQNPRHLVRRRGQEARLRCSPMKGHSHVYWYRQLPEEGLKFMVYLQKENIIDESGMPKERFSAEFPKEGPSILRIQQVVRGDSAAYFCASSPSASGNQPQHFGDGTRLSIL.

The count of this clonotype is one. This chain connects TRBV10-3 to TRBJ2-7; possibly TRBD2 for D (6 bases). Per germline, CDR1 ENHRY and CDR2 SYGVKD. There are 13 residues in the CDR3. V was clipped by 11 bases and J by 3 bases, with 17 bases between them. In DNA form, the CDR3 reads TGTGCCGTCGCAACGCGGGGAAACTACGAGCAGTACTTC. Residues: CAVATRGNYEQYF.

This sequence joins TRBV7-4 and TRBJ1-5, with D unresolved. The CDR3 spans 16 residues. Trimming took off 3 bases at V and 10 bases at J, with 22 bases between the two ends. Germline assignment: CDR1 SGHVT and CDR2 SQSDAQ. The CDR3 reads CASSFRINPFGIPQHF. DNA for the CDR3: TGTGCCAGCAGCTTCCGCATTAATCCGTTTGGAATTCCCCAGCATTTT.

This sequence joins TRBV4-3 and TRBJ2-3; 9 bases map to TRBD2. The CDR3 contains 17 residues. V shed 0 bases, J shed 2 bases, and the junction held 6 bases outside the gene matches. CDR1 is LGHNA and CDR2 is YSLEER in the germline V gene. The CDR3 coding sequence is TGCGCCAGCAGCCAAGACGGGTTAGCGGGGGTCACAGATACGCAGTATTTT. Its translation: CASSQDGLAGVTDTQYF.

The chain links TRBV28 to TRBJ1-2; D is uncertain. CDR1 and CDR2 from the germline V gene are MDHEN and SYDVKM. V lost 5 bases, J lost 8 bases, and 15 bases lay in between. This CDR3 contains 13 residues. The chain's CDR3 is CASSIRRLGGYTF. CDR3 in DNA: TGTGCCAGCAGTATACGACGGCTGGGGGGCTACACCTTC.

This clonotype turned up a few times. The chain recombines TRBV29-1 with TRBJ2-7; 8 nucleotides line up with TRBD1. Per germline, CDR1 SQVTM and CDR2 ANQGSEA. The J segment lost 0 bases and the V segment lost 6 bases, leaving 7 bases of the junction unmatched. There are 14 residues in the CDR3. The CDR3 here is CSVVRDRSSYEQYF. The CDR3 nucleotides read TGCAGCGTCGTCCGGGACAGGAGCTCCTACGAGCAGTACTTC.

The J gene is TRBJ2-5, the V gene TRBV10-3; D might be TRBD1 or TRBD2, each matching 5 bases. With the DNA end fitting TRBJ2-7 better, the J assignment may be wrong. The CDR3 is 16 amino acids. Germline CDR1 is ENHRY and CDR2 is SYGVKD. CDR3 region: CAISESRGDLNHEQYF. In DNA, the CDR3 is TGTGCCATCAGTGAGTCGAGAGGGGACCTTAACCACGAGCAGTACTTC.

This clonotype has a handful of counts. The chain carries TRBV4-3 and TRBJ2-3; 8 nucleotides agree with TRBD2. Germline values: CDR1 LGHNA, CDR2 YSLEER. This CDR3 has 16 amino acids. The V gene end was trimmed by 2 bases and the J gene end by 2 bases; junction bases not matched to a gene: 6. CDR3 in DNA: TGCGCCAGCAGCCAACTCAGCGGGGGCCCCACAGATACGCAGTATTTT. Its protein is CASSQLSGGPTDTQYF.

The chain recombines TRBV14 with TRBJ2-1, with unresolved D. This CDR3 contains 11 residues. In germline, CDR1 is SGHDN, CDR2 FVKESK. Trimming took off 1 base at V and 13 bases at J, with 8 bases between the two ends. The CDR3, as DNA: TGTGCCAGCAGCCAAGGTGCTTTTCAGTTCTTC. Translating it yields CASSQGAFQFF.

This clonotype occurred a few times. This sequence joins TRBV9 and TRBJ2-1; D gene unclear. This CDR3 is 13 amino acids long. Germline loops: CDR1 SGDLS, CDR2 YYNGEE. Trimming pared 4 bases from V and 5 bases from J, leaving 10 bases between. The CDR3 DNA is TGTGCCAGCAGCTATTACCCCGACAATGAGCAGTTCTTC. Its translation: CASSYYPDNEQFF.

This clonotype was seen more than once but under ten times. This chain links TRBV7-2 with TRBJ1-4, with TRBD1 matching 7 bases. This CDR3 has 15 amino acids. After removal of 3 bases from V and 6 bases from J, the junction contained 7 bases not matched to a gene. The V gene's germline CDR1 is SGHTA and CDR2 FQGNSA. CDR3 nucleotides: TGTGCCAGCAGCTTTATTTCCGGGACAGATGAAAAACTGTTTTTT. Translating it yields CASSFISGTDEKLFF.

The table lists this clonotype with a few counts. This chain uses TRBV10-3 with TRBJ1-2; D gene uncertain. The CDR3 is 15 residues long. Germline V gene data show CDR1 as ENHRY and CDR2 as SYGVKD. CDR3: CATRAVGTFNYGYTF. DNA of the CDR3: TGTGCTACCCGGGCAGTCGGAACCTTTAACTATGGCTACACCTTC.

The CDR3: CATSDPRIDRPLQETQYF. For the CDR3, the DNA is TGTGCCACCAGTGATCCGAGGATCGACAGGCCCCTCCAAGAGACCCAGTACTTC. The rearrangement uses TRBV24-1 and TRBJ2-5; tentative D call: TRBD1 (6 bases). V was cut by 3 bases and J by 1 base, with 20 bases left in between. CDR3 size: 18 residues. Germline values: CDR1 KGHDR, CDR2 SFDVKD.

This clonotype showed up just a few times. The chain is built from TRBV5-1 and TRBJ2-5; possible D gene TRBD2, 6 bases. This CDR3 comprises 15 residues. Trimming took off 0 bases at V and 4 bases at J, with 13 bases between the two ends. Germline assignment: CDR1 SGHRS and CDR2 YFSETQ. The CDR3 coding sequence is TGCGCCAGCAGCTTGGGCCCGGGGGTTCGAGAGACCCAGTACTTC. It encodes CASSLGPGVRETQYF.

Comments on this clonotype: This is likely a read error, given that the CDR3 carries no conserved phenylalanine or tryptophan at its end. The chain uses TRBV7-7 and TRBJ2-5; no reliable D call. The V gene's germline CDR1 is SSHAT and CDR2 FNYEAQ (reference sequence). The CDR3 totals 14 residues. The CDR3 DNA reads as TGTGCTGGCAGCCAGGACCTGTACCAAGAGACCCAGTACCTC. Translated: CAGSQDLYQETQYL.